This entry describes one T cell receptor beta chain. Authors' data handling: Using reference gene primer amplification, nucleated cell counts were estimated. Clones were sequenced by immunoSEQ multiplex PCR, and TCRdb holds only the in-frame ones, with some missing. That table gives V, J and clone size, and the DNA gave D and trimming. The sample gives some 80,000 clones, 80% of which show up once; about 5% is in the top ten. This entry comes from a study of blood T cell repertoires in COVID-19. Study summary: Samples representing acute and convalescent COVID-19 were sourced from the United States, Italy and Spain. Sources were T cells, B-cell-depleted T cells, or PBMCs; the material itself was cDNA or gDNA.

The TCR was taken from a man aged 60-69 years with active or convalescent COVID-19. Material: peripheral blood.

CDR3 amino acids: CASSHRINRQGADRSVTDTQYF. As DNA, the CDR3 is TGCGCCAGCAGCCATCGCATAAACCGGCAGGGGGCAGATAGGAGTGTAACAGATACGCAGTATTTT. The rearrangement joins TRBV4-1 to TRBJ2-3; 8 bases fit TRBD1. This CDR3 contains 22 residues. Germline V gives CDR1 MGHRA, CDR2 YSYEKL. V was clipped by 3 bases and J by 3 bases; unmatched bases: 26.